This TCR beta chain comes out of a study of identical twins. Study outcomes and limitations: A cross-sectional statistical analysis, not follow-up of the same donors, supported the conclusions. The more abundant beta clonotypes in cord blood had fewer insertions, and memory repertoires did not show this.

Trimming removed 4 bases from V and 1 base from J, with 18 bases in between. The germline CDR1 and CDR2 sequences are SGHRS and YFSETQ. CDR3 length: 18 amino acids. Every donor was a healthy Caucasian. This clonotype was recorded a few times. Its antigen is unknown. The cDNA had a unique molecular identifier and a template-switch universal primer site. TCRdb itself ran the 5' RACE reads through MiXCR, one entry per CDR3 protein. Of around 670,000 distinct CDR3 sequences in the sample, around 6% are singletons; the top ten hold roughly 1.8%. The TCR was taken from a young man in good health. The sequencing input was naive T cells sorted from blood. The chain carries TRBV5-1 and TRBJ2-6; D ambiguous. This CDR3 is CASSIVLARQSGANVLTF. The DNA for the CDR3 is TGCGCCAGCAGCATCGTGCTGGCCAGACAATCTGGGGCCAACGTCCTGACTTTC.